This paragraph covers one T cell receptor beta chain sequence. This clone occurred once. The clone's antigen remains unknown. Qualities for individual bases were not recorded, and no much larger clone is one base off. TCRbeta CDR3 regions were amplified from genomic DNA by means of the immunoSEQ Assay, a bias-controlled multiplex PCR. The authors processed their data as follows. Nucleated cell counts per sample were estimated from amplification of reference gene primers within the assay. To quantify the absolute abundance of each unique TCRbeta CDR3 rearrangement, sequence reads were collapsed and filtered. For each sample, productive Simpson clonality was calculated as the square root of Simpson's diversity index across productive rearrangements. TCRdb provides this immuneACCESS table in a form limited to in-frame rearrangements. Some clones are lacking; in checked studies, under half of them reflect an unresolved V gene, and why the rest are absent is not known. The V and J calls and the clone size are those of that table, but D and trimming were determined from the DNA. The sample table records under 400,000 clones; approximately 89% of these occur just once. Of the sample, about 2.1% falls within the top ten clones.

The data originate from a study of blood T cell repertoires in COVID-19 (dated by TCRdb to between 2020 and 2021). About the full investigation: For ImmuneRACE Cohort 3, a participant was defined as recovered based on two consecutive negative NP/OP PCR tests, clearance by a healthcare professional, or resolution of symptoms. Samples covering the acute and convalescent phases of COVID-19 were provided by collaborators in the United States, Italy and Spain. The material from the prospective study consisted of cDNA or gDNA derived from T cells, B-cell-depleted T cells, or PBMCs. Deeply sampled blood TCRbeta repertoires from subjects exposed to, actively infected with, or recovered from COVID-19 were included in the dataset. The repertoires were released in a freely available public database intended as a resource for research on the immune response to SARS-CoV-2. The samples were drawn from two sources: the first 160 participants of the ongoing ImmuneRACE study, and 1,200 or so subjects contributed by 6 global collaborators. A de-identified subject ID, COVID-19 status, age in years and sex were almost always included in the sample metadata. HLA class I and class II types, where available, came from metadata supplied by the sample provider rather than from assay-based typing.

In the prospective study, participants were roughly 18 to 95 years old, resided in approximately 25 geographic areas of the United States, and were enrolled through a virtual design. Cohort assignment in the prospective study relied on participant-reported clinical history from a screening survey and a study questionnaire. In the prospective study, mobile phlebotomists collected whole blood, serum and a nasopharyngeal or oropharyngeal swab from each participant. Additional blood draws and questionnaires over an approximately two-month period could optionally be provided by prospective study participants. Before DNA extraction, prospective study blood samples were shipped either frozen or at room temperature. The full study reports these points: How much clinical and demographic metadata was included differed by source and by participant, and the metadata was provided uncurated.

The CDR3 goes from the cysteine to the phenylalanine over 15 residues. This entry keeps only the CDR3 DNA: 45 bases, framed from base 1. The germline V gene supplies CDR1 MNHNS and CDR2 SASEGT. V is reduced by 0 bases and J by 4 bases, leaving a spacing of 11 bases between them. The sample comprised PBMCs or T cells enriched from blood (not recorded which). This chain joins TRBV6-1 to TRBJ2-3, and the D gene may be TRBD2, 5 bases matching. This TCR was recovered from a man in his forties or fifties in a cohort exposed to, infected with or recovered from COVID-19 (not recorded which). The DNA reads as follows: TGTGCCAGCAGTGAAGCCGAGGGCGGTCCAGATACGCAGTATTTT. The resulting protein is CASSEAEGGPDTQYF.